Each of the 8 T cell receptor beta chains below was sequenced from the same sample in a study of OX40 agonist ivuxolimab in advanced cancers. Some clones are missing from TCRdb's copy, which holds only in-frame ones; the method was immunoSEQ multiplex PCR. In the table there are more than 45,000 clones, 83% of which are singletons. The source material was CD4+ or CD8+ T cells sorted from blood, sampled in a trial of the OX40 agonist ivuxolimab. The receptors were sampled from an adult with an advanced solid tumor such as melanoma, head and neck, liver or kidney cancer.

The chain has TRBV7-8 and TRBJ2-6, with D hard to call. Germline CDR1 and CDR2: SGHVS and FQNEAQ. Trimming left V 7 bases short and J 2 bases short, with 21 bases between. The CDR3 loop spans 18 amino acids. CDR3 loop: CASTPYRIPTTGANVLTF. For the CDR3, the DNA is TGTGCCAGCACCCCCTACCGGATTCCCACAACTGGGGCCAACGTCCTGACTTTC.

CDR3 amino acids: CASLQSGVSGKPQHF. In nucleotides, the CDR3 is TGTGCCAGCTTACAAAGCGGGGTTTCGGGAAAGCCCCAGCATTTT. The V gene is TRBV6-5, the J gene TRBJ1-5; D is uncertain. Germline values: CDR1 MNHEY, CDR2 SVGAGI. The germline V and J ends were trimmed by 8 bases and 8 bases, with 22 bases remaining between them. This CDR3 contains 15 residues.

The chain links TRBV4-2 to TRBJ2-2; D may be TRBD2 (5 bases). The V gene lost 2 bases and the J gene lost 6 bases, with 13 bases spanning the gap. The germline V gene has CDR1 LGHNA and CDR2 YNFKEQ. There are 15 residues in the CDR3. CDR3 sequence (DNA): TGTGCCAGCAGCCAACCCGGGGATGGGTCCGGGGAGCTGTTTTTT. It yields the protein CASSQPGDGSGELFF.

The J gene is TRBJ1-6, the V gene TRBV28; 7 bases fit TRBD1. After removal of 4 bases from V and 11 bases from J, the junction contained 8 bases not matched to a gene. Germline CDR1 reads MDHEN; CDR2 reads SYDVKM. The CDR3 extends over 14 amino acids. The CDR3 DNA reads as TGTGCCAGCAGTTCCGGGCAGGGGGGACCACCCCTCCACTTT. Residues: CASSSGQGGPPLHF.

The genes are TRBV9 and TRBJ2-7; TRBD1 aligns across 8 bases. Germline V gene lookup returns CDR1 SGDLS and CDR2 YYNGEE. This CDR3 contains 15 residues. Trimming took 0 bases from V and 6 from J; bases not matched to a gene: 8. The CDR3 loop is CASSVGTGFSGEQYF. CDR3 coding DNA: TGTGCCAGCAGCGTAGGGACAGGGTTTAGTGGCGAGCAGTACTTC.

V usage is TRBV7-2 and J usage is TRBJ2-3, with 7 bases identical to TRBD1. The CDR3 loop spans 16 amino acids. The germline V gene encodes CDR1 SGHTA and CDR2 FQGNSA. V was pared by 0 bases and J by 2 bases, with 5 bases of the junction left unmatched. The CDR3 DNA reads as TGTGCCAGCAGCTTAGCAGGGGGCGGTAACACAGATACGCAGTATTTT. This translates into CASSLAGGGNTDTQYF.

The CDR3 protein is CASSGPGLGEETQYF. The CDR3, as DNA: TGTGCCAGCAGTGGGCCGGGACTAGGGGAGGAGACCCAGTACTTC. This chain connects TRBV2 to TRBJ2-5; 8 nucleotides match TRBD2. The CDR3 covers 15 residues. Germline CDR1 SNHLY, CDR2 FYNNEI. The trim removed 4 bases at V and 5 bases at J, leaving 9 bases unmatched.

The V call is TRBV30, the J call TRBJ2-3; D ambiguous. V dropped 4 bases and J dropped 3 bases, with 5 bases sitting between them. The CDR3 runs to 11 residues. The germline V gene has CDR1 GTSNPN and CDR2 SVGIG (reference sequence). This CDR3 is CAWTLTDTQYF. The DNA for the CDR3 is TGTGCCTGGACCTTAACAGATACGCAGTATTTT.